These 22 T cell receptor beta chains were all obtained from the same sample, sequenced in a study of T cell repertoires in cytomegalovirus infection. TCRdb reprocessed the reads via MiXCR and lists one record per CDR3 protein. The sample lists hundreds of thousands of distinct CDR3 sequences; roughly 33% were seen once. These receptors' antigens are unknown. Source: cultured CD8+ T cells from PBMCs, taken from culture after CMV antigen stimulation. These receptors were collected from a human donor in good health (CMV status not recorded). Some clones in this sample may be carry-over from other donors' samples.

This clonotype was seen only a few times. The V call is TRBV29-1, the J call TRBJ2-6; D is unclear. The germline V gene has CDR1 SQVTM and CDR2 ANQGSEA. This CDR3 is 16 amino acids long. V was trimmed by 4 bases and J by 0 bases, leaving 13 bases between them. This chain's CDR3 is CSVAVVTLSGANVLTF. The CDR3, as DNA: TGCAGCGTTGCAGTGGTCACACTCTCTGGGGCCAACGTCCTGACTTTC.

This clonotype was counted between two and nine times. The V and J genes are TRBV6-4 and TRBJ2-6; D not certain. CDR3 size: 14 residues. V shed 1 base and J shed 4 bases, with 5 bases lying between them. Germline CDR1 is MRHNA and CDR2 is SNTAGT. CDR3 sequence: CASSDWVGANVLTF. The CDR3 DNA reads as TGTGCCAGCAGTGACTGGGTCGGGGCCAACGTCCTGACTTTC.

The chain is built from TRBV9 and TRBJ1-3, with a tentative D call TRBD1 (5 bases). The length of the CDR3 is 20 residues. V was cut by 2 bases and J by 0 bases, with 24 bases left in between. Germline lookup yields CDR1 SGDLS and CDR2 YYNGEE. The CDR3 DNA reads TGTGCCAGCAGCGTTCCAGGGAACCTACTATCCCCGGACTCTGGAAACACCATATATTTT. Translating it yields CASSVPGNLLSPDSGNTIYF.

This clonotype was detected only a few times. This chain uses TRBV12-3 or TRBV12-4 with TRBJ2-3; TRBD2 agrees at 7 bases. CDR3 length equals 14 residues. Trimming removed 6 bases from V and 9 bases from J; junction bases left unmatched: 12. CDR3 amino acids: CASSPSSGLGTQYF. In DNA form, the CDR3 reads TGTGCCAGCAGCCCTTCTAGCGGCTTAGGAACGCAGTATTTT.

This clonotype was observed a handful of times. The chain carries TRBV12-5 and TRBJ1-2, with TRBD1 matching over 7 bases. Per germline, CDR1 LGHNT and CDR2 FRNRAP. Trimming cost V 6 bases and J 4 bases; bases outside gene matches: 8. The CDR3 contains 14 residues. CDR3 region: CASGPDRNFYGYTF. The CDR3 bases are TGTGCTAGTGGCCCGGACAGGAACTTCTATGGCTACACCTTC.

This clonotype was detected only a few times. This chain links TRBV27 with TRBJ2-6; no clear D. The CDR3 sequence is 13 residues long. Germline CDR1 MNHEY, CDR2 SMNVEV (reference sequence). V was cut by 7 bases and J by 4 bases, with 8 bases left in between. The CDR3 nucleotides read TGTGCCAGCATCCCCTCGGGGGCCAACGTCCTGACTTTC. Protein: CASIPSGANVLTF. The complete variable domain, with remaining parts taken from reference TRBV27 and TRBJ2-6, reads EAQVTQNPRYLITVTGKKLTVTCSQNMNHEYMSWYRQDPGLGLRQIYYSMNVEVTDKGDVPEGYKVSRKEKRNFPLILESPSPNQTSLYFCASIPSGANVLTFGAGSRLTVL.

This clonotype showed up just a few times. The chain employs TRBV27 and TRBJ2-3; D gene ambiguous. With 5 bases removed from V and 2 bases from J, the gap between germline ends came to 11 bases. CDR1 is MNHEY, CDR2 SMNVEV, per germline (reference sequence). The CDR3 loop spans 14 amino acids. For the CDR3, the DNA is TGTGCCAGCAGTGTTGATCGGAACACAGATACGCAGTATTTT. This sequence encodes CASSVDRNTDTQYF.

As regards this clonotype: This may arise from a read error, as a much more abundant clone is one base away. The J gene is TRBJ1-1, the V gene TRBV7-2; tentatively, D is TRBD1 (6 bases). The CDR3 is made up of 15 amino acids. CDR1 SGHTA and CDR2 FQGNSA come from the germline V gene. The CDR3 coding sequence is TGTGTCAGCAGCCGAGGTGAGGGGGAGTTCGCTGAAGCTTTCTTT. This sequence encodes CVSSRGEGEFAEAFF.

This chain uses TRBV2 with TRBJ1-3; TRBD1 might be the D (6 bases). This CDR3 region has 14 residues. CDR1 is SNHLY, CDR2 FYNNEI, per germline. Trimming took off 8 bases at V and 2 bases at J, with 13 bases between the two ends. CDR3 region: CASGNRAAGNTIYF. The DNA of the CDR3 is TGTGCCAGCGGGAACAGGGCCGCTGGAAACACCATATATTTT.

V usage is TRBV4-1 and J usage is TRBJ2-2; no firm D call. V lost 0 bases and J lost 9, with 5 bases in between. The CDR3 consists of 12 residues. Per germline, CDR1 MGHRA and CDR2 YSYEKL. The CDR3 spells CASSQDARELFF. The CDR3 coding sequence is TGCGCCAGCAGCCAAGACGCCCGGGAGCTGTTTTTT.

As concerns this clonotype: The junction shows a germline mismatch at one end, possibly a read error. The V gene is TRBV12-3 or TRBV12-4, the J gene TRBJ2-3; TRBD2 might be the D (6 bases). The CDR3 spans 16 residues. The CDR3 reads CASSFIPGLRTGTQYF. CDR3 in DNA: TGTGCCAGCAGTTTCATCCCGGGACTTCGCACAGGTACGCAGTATTTT.

The rearrangement joins TRBV20-1 to TRBJ1-6, with 9 nucleotides matching TRBD1. The CDR3 runs to 13 residues. V trimming: 6 bases; J trimming: 7 bases; junction bases outside the gene matches: 4. The germline CDR1 and CDR2 sequences are DFQATT and SNEGSKA (reference sequence). The CDR3 sequence is CSAPGTGNSPLHF. The CDR3 coding sequence is TGCAGTGCCCCCGGGACAGGGAATTCACCCCTCCACTTT.

This chain joins TRBV6-1 and TRBJ2-7; perhaps D is TRBD1 or TRBD2 (5 bases each). Germline V CDR1 and CDR2: MNHNS, SASEGT. Trimming removed 2 bases at V and 3 bases at J, with 14 bases between. This CDR3 has 15 residues. The CDR3 protein is CASSETGTIDYEQYF. DNA for the CDR3: TGTGCCAGCAGTGAAACCGGGACGATAGACTACGAGCAGTACTTC.

This clonotype was counted at least ten times. The chain has TRBV12-3 or TRBV12-4 and TRBJ2-1; TRBD1 matches 11 bases. With 7 bases clipped from V and 8 bases from J, the junction kept 10 bases outside the gene matches. The CDR3 covers 15 residues. In DNA, the CDR3 is TGTGCCAGCAAGGGGGGGACAGGGGGTTTGGATGAGCAGTTCTTC. Encoded protein: CASKGGTGGLDEQFF.

The CDR3 is CAISESKSVQPQHF. CDR3 coding DNA: TGTGCCATCAGTGAGTCGAAATCGGTGCAGCCCCAGCATTTT. The V gene is TRBV10-3, the J gene TRBJ1-5, with unresolved D. The CDR3 is 14 residues long. Germline V lookup: CDR1 ENHRY, CDR2 SYGVKD. The V end was cut by 0 bases, the J end by 7 bases, with 10 bases between.

This clonotype was detected a few times. The chain recombines TRBV9 with TRBJ1-1; D not resolved. This CDR3 has 13 residues. Germline assignment: CDR1 SGDLS and CDR2 YYNGEE. V was shortened by 0 bases and J by 5 bases, with 8 bases between the two germline ends. The CDR3 DNA is TGTGCCAGCAGCGTAGGTGGGAAAACTGAAGCTTTCTTT. Its protein is CASSVGGKTEAFF.

This chain connects TRBV19 to TRBJ2-3, with TRBD2 matching 7 bases. The CDR3 is made up of 16 amino acids. Germline V gives CDR1 LNHDA, CDR2 SQIVND (reference sequence). Trimming cost V 1 base and J 0 bases; bases outside gene matches: 4. CDR3 coding DNA: TGTGCCAGTAGTATAGGAGACGGGGGGAGCACAGATACGCAGTATTTT. It yields the protein CASSIGDGGSTDTQYF. The whole variable domain, remainder taken from reference TRBV19 and TRBJ2-3, is DGGITQSPKYLFRKEGQNVTLSCEQNLNHDAMYWYRQDPGQGLRLIYYSQIVNDFQKGDIAEGYSVSREKKESFPLTVTSAQKNPTAFYLCASSIGDGGSTDTQYFGPGTRLTVL.

This clonotype has just a few counts. The CDR3 DNA reads as TGCGCCAGCAGCCAAGAGGGTAGCGGGGGGATGGCAGATACGCAGTATTTT. Its translation is CASSQEGSGGMADTQYF. The chain recombines TRBV4-1 with TRBJ2-3; 10 nucleotides agree with TRBD2. The CDR3 loop spans 17 amino acids. Trimming took 0 bases from V and 4 from J; bases not matched to a gene: 7. Germline V gene data show CDR1 as MGHRA and CDR2 as YSYEKL.

The rearrangement joins TRBV11-2 to TRBJ2-1; 7 nucleotides align to TRBD2. Per germline, CDR1 SGHAT and CDR2 FQNNGV. CDR3 length: 13 amino acids. V trimming: 5 bases; J trimming: 9 bases; junction bases outside the gene matches: 7. This CDR3 is CASSPGLTIEQFF. CDR3 DNA sequence: TGTGCCAGCAGCCCGGGACTAACGATTGAGCAGTTCTTC. Looking up the rest from reference TRBV11-2 and TRBJ2-1 gives the full variable domain: EAGVAQSPRYKIIEKRQSVAFWCNPISGHATLYWYQQILGQGPKLLIQFQNNGVVDDSQLPKDRFSAERLKGVDSTLKIQPAKLEDSAVYLCASSPGLTIEQFFGPGTRLTVL.

This clonotype was picked up many times. The V gene is TRBV7-4, the J gene TRBJ2-3, with TRBD2 matching over 10 bases. This CDR3 contains 19 residues. The V gene's germline CDR1 is SGHVT and CDR2 SQSDAQ. V lost 2 bases, J lost 4 bases, and 15 bases stayed unmatched. CDR3 protein: CASSLQSGGAVYSPDTQYF. CDR3 DNA: TGTGCCAGCAGCTTACAGAGCGGGGGGGCCGTGTATTCACCAGATACGCAGTATTTT.

This clonotype was picked up a small number of times. The genes are TRBV25-1 and TRBJ1-3, with 7 bases fitting TRBD1. V dropped 2 bases and J dropped 2; count of bases not matched to a gene: 9. CDR3 size: 17 residues. Germline loops: CDR1 MGHDK, CDR2 SYGVNS. The CDR3: CASSENIDRAAGNTIYF. In nucleotides, the CDR3 is TGTGCCAGCAGTGAAAACATTGACAGGGCAGCTGGAAACACCATATATTTT.

This clonotype was seen just once. The V call is TRBV13, the J call TRBJ1-3, with D hard to call. CDR1 PRHDT and CDR2 FYEKMQ come from the germline V gene (reference sequence). The V and J ends lost 0 bases and 0 bases respectively, with 6 bases between them. CDR3 size: 15 residues. CDR3 loop: CASSLGPFSGNTIYF. The CDR3 DNA follows: TGTGCCAGCAGCTTAGGGCCGTTCTCTGGAAACACCATATATTTT. The complete variable domain, with remaining parts taken from reference TRBV13 and TRBJ1-3, reads AAGVIQSPRHLIKEKRETATLKCYPIPRHDTVYWYQQGPGQDPQFLISFYEKMQSDKGSIPDRFSAQQFSDYHSELNMSSLELGDSALYFCASSLGPFSGNTIYFGEGSWLTVV.